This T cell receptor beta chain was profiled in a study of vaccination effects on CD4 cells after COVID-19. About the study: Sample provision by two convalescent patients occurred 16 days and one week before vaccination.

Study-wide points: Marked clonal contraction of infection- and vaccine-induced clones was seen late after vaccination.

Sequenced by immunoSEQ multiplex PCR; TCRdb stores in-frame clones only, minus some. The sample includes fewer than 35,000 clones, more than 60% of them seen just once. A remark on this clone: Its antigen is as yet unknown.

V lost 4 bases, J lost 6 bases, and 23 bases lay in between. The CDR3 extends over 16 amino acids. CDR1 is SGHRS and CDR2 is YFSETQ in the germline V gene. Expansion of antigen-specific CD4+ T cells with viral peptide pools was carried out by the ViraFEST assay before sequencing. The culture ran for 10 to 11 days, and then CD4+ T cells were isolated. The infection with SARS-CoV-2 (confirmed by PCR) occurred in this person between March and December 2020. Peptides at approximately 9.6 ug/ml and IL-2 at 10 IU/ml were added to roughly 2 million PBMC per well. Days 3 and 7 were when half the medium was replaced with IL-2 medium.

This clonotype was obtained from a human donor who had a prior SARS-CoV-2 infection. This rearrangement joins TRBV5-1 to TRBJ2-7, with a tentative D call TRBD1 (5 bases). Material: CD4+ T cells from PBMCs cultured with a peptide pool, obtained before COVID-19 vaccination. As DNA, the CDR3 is TGCGCCAGCAGCGTTGGGGCCTCGTCCGGAATTAGCGAGCAGTACTTC. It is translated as CASSVGASSGISEQYF.